What follows are 18 T cell receptor beta chains derived from one specimen sequenced in a study of graft-versus-host responses after intestinal transplantation. Sequencing used immunoSEQ multiplex PCR; TCRdb keeps in-frame clones, though not all of them. The sample carries about 25,000 clones, around two fifths recorded once. Sequencing was performed on alloreactive CD4+ T cells from a mixed lymphocyte reaction culture, taken before intestinal transplant. Stated subset: CFSE-low proliferating T cells sorted from approximately six-day pre-transplant mixed lymphocyte reaction (GvH or HvG direction). All receptors derive from a human patient who received an intestinal transplant.

This clone was seen a few times. The V call is TRBV4-2, the J call TRBJ2-1, with 8 bases matching TRBD2. This CDR3 has 16 residues. The germline gives CDR1 LGHNA, CDR2 YNFKEQ. The junction had 3 bases not matched to a gene; V was cut back by 1 base and J by 1 base. Written as DNA, the CDR3 is TGTGCCAGCAGCCAAGCGGGCGGGGGGTCCTACAATGAGCAGTTCTTC. Protein product: CASSQAGGGSYNEQFF.

J is TRBJ2-1 and V is TRBV5-1; D is perhaps TRBD1 (6 bases). This CDR3 is 16 amino acids long. V lost 0 bases, J lost 4 bases, and 14 bases lay in between. Germline assignment: CDR1 SGHRS and CDR2 YFSETQ. The DNA of the CDR3 is TGCGCCAGCAGCTTGGAGGGCCCCACAGGGTACAATGAGCAGTTCTTC. Residues: CASSLEGPTGYNEQFF.

The rearrangement links TRBV18 to TRBJ1-5; D unclear. This CDR3 spans 13 amino acids. V dropped 3 bases and J dropped 5 bases, with 8 bases sitting between them. The germline V gene has CDR1 KGHSH and CDR2 LQKENI. The CDR3 DNA reads as TGTGCCAGCTCACCCTTTGAGGATCAGCCCCAGCATTTT. This codes for CASSPFEDQPQHF.

The chain carries TRBV7-2 and TRBJ1-5; 11 nucleotides agree with TRBD1. This CDR3 region has 16 residues. The germline V gene encodes CDR1 SGHTA and CDR2 FQGNSA. V shed 4 bases and J 5 bases; nucleotides not matched to a gene: 7. For the CDR3, the DNA is TGTGCCAGCAGCTCCTGGACAGGGGGCGCCTATCAGCCCCAGCATTTT. This encodes CASSSWTGGAYQPQHF.

The chain recombines TRBV6-5 with TRBJ2-1; 10 nucleotides match TRBD1. Germline CDR1 and CDR2: MNHEY and SVGAGI. With 6 bases clipped from V and 4 bases from J, the junction kept 6 bases outside the gene matches. CDR3 size: 15 residues. Here the CDR3 DNA reads TGTGCCAGCAGATCGGGACAGGGGACTTACAATGAGCAGTTCTTC. This gives the protein CASRSGQGTYNEQFF.

The chain carries TRBV28 and TRBJ1-1; D unresolved. This CDR3 contains 10 residues. V shed 8 bases and J shed 10 bases, with 11 bases lying between them. CDR1 is MDHEN and CDR2 is SYDVKM in the germline V gene. The CDR3 sequence: CASSAAGAFF. In DNA form, the CDR3 reads TGTGCCAGCTCCGCGGCCGGAGCTTTCTTT.

J is TRBJ2-3 and V is TRBV5-4; 7 positions match TRBD2. This CDR3 contains 15 residues. CDR1 is SGHNT, CDR2 YYREEE, per germline (reference sequence). V lost 3 bases to trimming and J lost 2 bases; unmatched junction nucleotides: 6. CDR3 residues: CASSSGGGTTDTQYF. Here the CDR3 DNA reads TGTGCCAGCAGCTCCGGCGGGGGAACCACAGATACGCAGTATTTT.

This clone was found once. CDR3 region: CASSESIGDEQYF. The CDR3 bases are TGCGCCAGCAGTGAGTCGATAGGGGACGAGCAGTACTTC. The chain links TRBV10-1 to TRBJ2-7, with D possibly TRBD1 on 5 matching bases. CDR3 length: 13 residues. Germline V gene sequence: CDR1 WNHNN, CDR2 SYGVQD (reference sequence). Trimming removed 0 bases at V and 5 bases at J, with 8 bases between.

In its sample, this clone was seen once. CDR3 residues: CASSLAYAGTGRETQYF. CDR3 coding DNA: TGTGCCAGCAGCTTAGCCTACGCCGGGACAGGGCGGGAGACCCAGTACTTC. The rearrangement links TRBV7-6 to TRBJ2-5; TRBD1 matches 9 bases. J lost 5 bases, V lost 0 bases, and 10 bases had no gene match. CDR3 size: 17 residues. Germline CDR1 and CDR2: SGHVS and FNYEAQ.

Only a few counts were recorded for this clone. This rearrangement joins TRBV6-5 to TRBJ2-7, with TRBD1 matching 7 bases. V shed 6 bases and J 2 bases; nucleotides not matched to a gene: 7. Looked up from germline, CDR1 is MNHEY and CDR2 is SVGAGI. The CDR3 has 14 residues. The CDR3 sequence: CASSPGTAPYEQYF. CDR3 sequence (DNA): TGTGCCAGCAGCCCGGGGACAGCTCCCTACGAGCAGTACTTC.

The V and J genes are TRBV18 and TRBJ1-2, with D perhaps TRBD1 (5 bases). V was trimmed by 0 bases and J by 5 bases, leaving 13 bases between them. The CDR3 is 15 amino acids. In germline, CDR1 is KGHSH, CDR2 LQKENI. CDR3 region: CASSPPGGSSYGYTF. In DNA, the CDR3 is TGTGCCAGCTCACCACCGGGGGGATCCTCTTATGGCTACACCTTC.

This clone was detected only a few times. The V and J genes are TRBV5-1 and TRBJ1-6; D is ambiguous. Germline lookup yields CDR1 SGHRS and CDR2 YFSETQ. This CDR3 is built from 14 residues. The ends were cut back, 3 bases at V and 3 bases at J, with 7 bases in the middle. The CDR3, as DNA: TGCGCCAGCAGCTCCGGGGACTATAATTCACCCCTCCACTTT. Translating it yields CASSSGDYNSPLHF.

This clone has only a few counts. V gene TRBV10-1 combines with J gene TRBJ1-4, with TRBD1 matching 7 bases. Germline V gene data show CDR1 as WNHNN and CDR2 as SYGVQD (reference sequence). The trim removed 8 bases at V and 4 bases at J, leaving 4 bases unmatched. CDR3 size: 13 residues. The CDR3 DNA reads TGCGCCAGCCCGACAGGGTTTAATGAAAAACTGTTTTTT. This sequence encodes CASPTGFNEKLFF.

This clone has just a few counts. The chain employs TRBV11-3 and TRBJ2-7; D perhaps matches TRBD2 (5 bases). V lost 5 bases and J lost 1, with 9 bases in between. The CDR3 has 13 residues. Germline V gene sequence: CDR1 SGHNT, CDR2 YENEEA. The CDR3, as DNA: TGTGCCAGCAGCGAGGGTCAATCCTACGAGCAGTACTTC. It translates to CASSEGQSYEQYF.

This chain links TRBV27 with TRBJ2-7; 14 bases match TRBD2. The germline gives CDR1 MNHEY, CDR2 SMNVEV (reference sequence). The V and J ends lost 5 bases and 7 bases, in that order; junction bases with no gene match: 7. The CDR3 spans 15 residues. The CDR3 sequence: CASSMTSGRVWEQYF. DNA of the CDR3: TGTGCCAGCAGTATGACTAGCGGGAGGGTTTGGGAGCAGTACTTC.

This clone was detected a few times. This chain uses TRBV6-5 with TRBJ2-7; 8 bases map to TRBD2. Losses at the gene ends were 7 bases for V and 2 bases for J; bases not matched to a gene: 10. This CDR3 comprises 15 residues. Germline CDR1 and CDR2: MNHEY and SVGAGI. CDR3 sequence: CASTDVGLGTYEQYF. In DNA, the CDR3 is TGTGCCAGCACCGACGTGGGACTAGGGACCTACGAGCAGTACTTC.

The chain combines TRBV11-3 with TRBJ1-1, with 7 bases fitting TRBD1. J was trimmed by 7 bases and V by 1 base; bases with no gene match: 15. This CDR3 has 17 amino acids. CDR1 and CDR2 (germline): SGHNT, YENEEA. The CDR3 loop is CASSLVWARGSAGEAFF. In DNA form, the CDR3 reads TGTGCCAGCAGCTTAGTTTGGGCCAGGGGGTCGGCCGGTGAAGCTTTCTTT.

Written as DNA, the CDR3 is TGTGCCAGCAGCTCAGGAAGCTATGGCTACACCTTC. Its translation is CASSSGSYGYTF. This chain connects TRBV14 to TRBJ1-2; the D is unclear. In germline, CDR1 is SGHDN, CDR2 FVKESK. This CDR3 is built from 12 residues. The V end lost 5 bases, the J end lost 4 bases, and 8 bases lay between the germline ends.